The T cell receptor (beta chain) described here comes from a study of T cells in Graves' hyperthyroidism and ophthalmopathy. The source material, RNA transcripts, was used to amplify TCR beta CDR3 regions. During a first-round RT-PCR of the TCR CDR3, the HTBI primer set was used. From the multiplex PCR reads, TCRdb called clonotypes with MiXCR, one entry per CDR3 protein. The table has about 530,000 distinct CDR3 sequences, over 15% seen once. This clonotype was found a few times. The TCR sequence derives from a woman aged 18-29 years with Graves' ophthalmopathy. Source material: blood.

The CDR3 DNA sequence: TGTGCCACCAGTGATTTGGGAGCGTCGGAGCAGTACTTC. This gives the protein CATSDLGASEQYF. V gene TRBV24-1 combines with J gene TRBJ2-7; D not certain. Germline CDR1 reads KGHDR; CDR2 reads SFDVKD. The CDR3 sequence is 13 residues long. Between the trimmed V and J ends, which lost 0 bases and 7 bases, there was a span of 9 bases.